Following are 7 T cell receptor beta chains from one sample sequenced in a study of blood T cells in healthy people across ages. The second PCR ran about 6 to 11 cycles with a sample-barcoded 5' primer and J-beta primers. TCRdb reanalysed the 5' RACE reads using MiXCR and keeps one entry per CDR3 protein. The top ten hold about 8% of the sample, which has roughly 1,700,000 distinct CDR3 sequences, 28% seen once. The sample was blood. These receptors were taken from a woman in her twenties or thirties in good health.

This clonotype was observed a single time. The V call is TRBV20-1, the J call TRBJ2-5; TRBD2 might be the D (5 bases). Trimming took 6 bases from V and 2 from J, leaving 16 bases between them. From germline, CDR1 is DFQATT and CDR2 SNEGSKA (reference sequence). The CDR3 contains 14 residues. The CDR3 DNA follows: TGCAGTGCGCCCGGACTCCCGAGGCAAGAGACCCAGTACTTC. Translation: CSAPGLPRQETQYF.

CDR3 nucleotides: TGTGCCAGCAAAACAGGGATACTGAACACTGAAGCTTTCTTT. It is translated as CASKTGILNTEAFF. V usage is TRBV28 and J usage is TRBJ1-1, with a possible D match to TRBD1 (6 bases). The CDR3 has 14 amino acids. V lost 7 bases and J lost 0, with 12 bases in between. Germline loops: CDR1 MDHEN, CDR2 SYDVKM.

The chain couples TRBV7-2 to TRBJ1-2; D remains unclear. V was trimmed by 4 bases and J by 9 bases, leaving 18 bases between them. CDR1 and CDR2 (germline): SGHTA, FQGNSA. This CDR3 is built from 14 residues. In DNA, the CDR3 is TGTGCCAGCAGCTCGGAGGGTGGGCTTATGAGCTACACCTTC. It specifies CASSSEGGLMSYTF.

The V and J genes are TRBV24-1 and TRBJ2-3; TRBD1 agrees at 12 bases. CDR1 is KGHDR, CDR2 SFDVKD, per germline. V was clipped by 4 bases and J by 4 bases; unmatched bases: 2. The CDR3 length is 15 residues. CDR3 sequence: CATSEGQGAADTQYF. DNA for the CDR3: TGTGCCACCAGTGAGGGACAGGGGGCCGCAGATACGCAGTATTTT.

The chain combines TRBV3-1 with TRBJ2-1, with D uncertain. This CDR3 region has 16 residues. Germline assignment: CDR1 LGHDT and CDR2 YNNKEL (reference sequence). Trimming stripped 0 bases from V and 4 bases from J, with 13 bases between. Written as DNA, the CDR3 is TGTGCCAGCAGCCAAGATCTGCTAGTGGGGTACAATGAGCAGTTCTTC. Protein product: CASSQDLLVGYNEQFF.

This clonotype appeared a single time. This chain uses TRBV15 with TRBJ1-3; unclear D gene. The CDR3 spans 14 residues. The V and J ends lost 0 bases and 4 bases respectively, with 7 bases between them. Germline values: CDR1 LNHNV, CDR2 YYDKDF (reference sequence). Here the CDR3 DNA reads TGTGCCACCAGCAGAGACAATGAGGGAAACACCATATATTTT. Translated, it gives CATSRDNEGNTIYF.

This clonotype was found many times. CDR3 DNA: TGTGCCAGCAGCCGCGGGGGGACAGACACCTACGAGCAGTACTTC. Translation gives CASSRGGTDTYEQYF. The chain joins TRBV7-2 to TRBJ2-7, with D maybe TRBD2 (8 bases). The CDR3 consists of 15 residues. Trimming took 5 bases from V and 2 from J, leaving 16 bases between them. Germline loops: CDR1 SGHTA, CDR2 FQGNSA.